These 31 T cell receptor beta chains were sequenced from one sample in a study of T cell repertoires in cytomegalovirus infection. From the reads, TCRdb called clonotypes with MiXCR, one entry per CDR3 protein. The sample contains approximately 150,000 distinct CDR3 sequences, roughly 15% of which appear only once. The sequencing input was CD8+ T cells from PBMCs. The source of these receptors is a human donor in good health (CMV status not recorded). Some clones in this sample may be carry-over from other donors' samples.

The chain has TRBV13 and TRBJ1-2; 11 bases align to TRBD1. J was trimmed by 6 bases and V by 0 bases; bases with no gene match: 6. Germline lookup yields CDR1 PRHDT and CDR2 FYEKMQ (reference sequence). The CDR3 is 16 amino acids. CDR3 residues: CASSLGLDRGQHGYTF. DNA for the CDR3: TGTGCCAGCAGCTTAGGCCTGGACAGGGGGCAACATGGCTACACCTTC.

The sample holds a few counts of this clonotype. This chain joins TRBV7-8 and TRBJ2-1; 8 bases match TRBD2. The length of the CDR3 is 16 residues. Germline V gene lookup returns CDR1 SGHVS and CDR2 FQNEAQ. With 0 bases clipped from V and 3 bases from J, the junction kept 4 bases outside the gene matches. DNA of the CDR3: TGTGCCAGCAGCTTAGCGCCTAGCGGGTACTACAATGAGCAGTTCTTC. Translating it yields CASSLAPSGYYNEQFF.

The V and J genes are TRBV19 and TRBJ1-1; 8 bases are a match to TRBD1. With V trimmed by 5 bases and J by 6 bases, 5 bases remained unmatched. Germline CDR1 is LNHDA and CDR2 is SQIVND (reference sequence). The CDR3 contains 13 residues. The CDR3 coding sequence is TGTGCCAGTAGTTATGCAGGGGGCTCTGAAGCTTTCTTT. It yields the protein CASSYAGGSEAFF.

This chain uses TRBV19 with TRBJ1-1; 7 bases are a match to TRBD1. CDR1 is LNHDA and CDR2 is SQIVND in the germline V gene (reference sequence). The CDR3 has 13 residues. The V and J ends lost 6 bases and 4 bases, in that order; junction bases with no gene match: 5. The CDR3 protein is CASRTGQSTEAFF. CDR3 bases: TGTGCCAGTAGGACGGGACAGAGCACTGAAGCTTTCTTT.

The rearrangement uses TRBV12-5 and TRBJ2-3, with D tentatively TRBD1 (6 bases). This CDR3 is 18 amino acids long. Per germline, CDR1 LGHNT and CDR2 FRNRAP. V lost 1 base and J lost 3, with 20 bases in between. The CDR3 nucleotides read TGTGCTAGTGGTTTGGCAAGGACCGGGACACAAAGGACAGATACGCAGTATTTT. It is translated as CASGLARTGTQRTDTQYF.

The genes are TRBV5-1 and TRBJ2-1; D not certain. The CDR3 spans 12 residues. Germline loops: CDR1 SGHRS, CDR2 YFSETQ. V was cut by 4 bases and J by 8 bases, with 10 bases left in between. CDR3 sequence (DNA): TGCGCCAGCAGCCCAAATGATGATGAGCAGTTCTTC. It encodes CASSPNDDEQFF.

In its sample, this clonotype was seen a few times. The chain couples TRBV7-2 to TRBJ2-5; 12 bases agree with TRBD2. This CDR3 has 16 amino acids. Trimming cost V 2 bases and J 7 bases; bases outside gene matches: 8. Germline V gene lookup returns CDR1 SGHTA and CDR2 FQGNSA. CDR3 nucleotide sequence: TGTGCCAGCAGCTTACCTGGACTAGCGGGAATGAGGACCCAGTACTTC. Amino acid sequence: CASSLPGLAGMRTQYF.

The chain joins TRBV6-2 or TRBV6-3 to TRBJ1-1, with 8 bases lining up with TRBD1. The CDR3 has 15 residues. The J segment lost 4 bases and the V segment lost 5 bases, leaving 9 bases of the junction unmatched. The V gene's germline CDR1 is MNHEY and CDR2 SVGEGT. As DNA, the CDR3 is TGTGCCAGCAGTCACCGCACAGGGGGTCGCACTGAAGCTTTCTTT. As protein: CASSHRTGGRTEAFF.

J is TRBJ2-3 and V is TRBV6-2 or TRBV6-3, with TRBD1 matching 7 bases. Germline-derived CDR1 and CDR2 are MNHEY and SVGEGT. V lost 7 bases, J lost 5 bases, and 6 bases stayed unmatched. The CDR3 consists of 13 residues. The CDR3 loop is CASTDRAVDTQYF. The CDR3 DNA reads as TGTGCCAGCACCGACAGGGCGGTAGATACGCAGTATTTT.

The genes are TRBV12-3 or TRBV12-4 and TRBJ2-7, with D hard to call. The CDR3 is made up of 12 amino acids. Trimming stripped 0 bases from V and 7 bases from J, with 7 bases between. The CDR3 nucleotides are TGTGCCAGCAGTTTAGCTCTTCAGGAGCAGTACTTC. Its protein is CASSLALQEQYF.

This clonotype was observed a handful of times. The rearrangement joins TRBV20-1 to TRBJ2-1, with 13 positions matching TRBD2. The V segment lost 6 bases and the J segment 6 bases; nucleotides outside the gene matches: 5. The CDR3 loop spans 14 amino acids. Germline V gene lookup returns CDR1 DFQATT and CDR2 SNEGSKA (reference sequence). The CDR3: CSATSGRGSNEQFF. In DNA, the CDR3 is TGCAGTGCAACTAGCGGGAGGGGATCCAATGAGCAGTTCTTC.

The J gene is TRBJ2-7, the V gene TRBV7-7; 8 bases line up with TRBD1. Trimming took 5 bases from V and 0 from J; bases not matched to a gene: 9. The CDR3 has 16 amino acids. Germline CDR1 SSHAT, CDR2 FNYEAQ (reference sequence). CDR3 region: CASSPSDRVDSYEQYF. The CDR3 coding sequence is TGTGCCAGCAGCCCCTCGGACAGGGTCGACTCCTACGAGCAGTACTTC.

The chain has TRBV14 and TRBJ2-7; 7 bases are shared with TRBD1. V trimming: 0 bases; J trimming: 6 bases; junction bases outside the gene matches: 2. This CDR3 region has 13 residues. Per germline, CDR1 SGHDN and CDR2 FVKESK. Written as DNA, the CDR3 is TGTGCCAGCAGCCAAGAGTACAGGGGCGAGCAGTACTTC. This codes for CASSQEYRGEQYF.

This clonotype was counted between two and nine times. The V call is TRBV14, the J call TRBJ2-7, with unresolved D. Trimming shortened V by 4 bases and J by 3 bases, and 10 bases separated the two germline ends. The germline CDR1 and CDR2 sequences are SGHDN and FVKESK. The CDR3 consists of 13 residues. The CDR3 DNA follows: TGTGCCAGCAGCCCCCTTCGGAACTACGAGCAGTACTTC. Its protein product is CASSPLRNYEQYF.

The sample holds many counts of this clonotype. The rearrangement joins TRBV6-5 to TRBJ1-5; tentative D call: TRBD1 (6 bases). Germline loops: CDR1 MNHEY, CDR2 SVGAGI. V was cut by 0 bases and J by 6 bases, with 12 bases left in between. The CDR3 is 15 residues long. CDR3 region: CASSYSGGAGQPQHF. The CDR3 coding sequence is TGTGCCAGCAGTTACTCCGGGGGCGCCGGTCAGCCCCAGCATTTT.

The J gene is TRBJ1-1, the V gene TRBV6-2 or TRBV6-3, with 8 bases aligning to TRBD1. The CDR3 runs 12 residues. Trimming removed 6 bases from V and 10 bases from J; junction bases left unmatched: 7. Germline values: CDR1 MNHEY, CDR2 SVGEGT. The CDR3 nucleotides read TGTGCCAGCAGCCCCGACAGGGGTCGAGCTTTCTTT. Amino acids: CASSPDRGRAFF.

CDR3 protein: CASSIILLEYHEQFF. CDR3 nucleotide sequence: TGTGCCAGTAGTATAATCCTGTTGGAGTACCATGAGCAGTTCTTC. V gene TRBV19 combines with J gene TRBJ2-1; no firm D call. CDR1 is LNHDA and CDR2 is SQIVND in the germline V gene (reference sequence). Trimming cost V 2 bases and J 8 bases, with 16 bases left between them. The CDR3 consists of 15 residues.

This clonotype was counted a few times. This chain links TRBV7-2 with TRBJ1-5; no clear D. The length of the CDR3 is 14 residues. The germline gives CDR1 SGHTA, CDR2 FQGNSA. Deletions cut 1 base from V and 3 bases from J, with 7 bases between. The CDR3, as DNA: TGTGCCAGCAGCTTAGGGAGGGACAATCAGCCCCAGCATTTT. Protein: CASSLGRDNQPQHF.

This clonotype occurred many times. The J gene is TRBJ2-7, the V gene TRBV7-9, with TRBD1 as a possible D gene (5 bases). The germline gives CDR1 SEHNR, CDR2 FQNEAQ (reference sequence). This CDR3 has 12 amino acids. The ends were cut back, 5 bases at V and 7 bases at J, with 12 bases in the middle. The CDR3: CASSQGLWEQYF. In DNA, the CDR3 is TGTGCCAGCAGCCAGGGCCTTTGGGAGCAGTACTTC.

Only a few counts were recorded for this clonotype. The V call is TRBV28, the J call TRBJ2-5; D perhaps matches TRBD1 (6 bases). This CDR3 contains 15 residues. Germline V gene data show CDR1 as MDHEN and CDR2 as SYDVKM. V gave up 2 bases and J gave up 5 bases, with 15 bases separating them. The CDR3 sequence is CASSLTAGERETQYF. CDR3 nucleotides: TGTGCCAGCAGTTTAACTGCAGGGGAGAGGGAGACCCAGTACTTC.

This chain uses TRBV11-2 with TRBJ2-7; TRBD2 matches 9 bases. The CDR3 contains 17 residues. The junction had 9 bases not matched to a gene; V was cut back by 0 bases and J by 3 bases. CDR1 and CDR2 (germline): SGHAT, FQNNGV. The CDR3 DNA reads TGTGCCAGCAGCTTAGATCCGACCGGGACTAGCCGCTACGAGCAGTACTTC. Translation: CASSLDPTGTSRYEQYF. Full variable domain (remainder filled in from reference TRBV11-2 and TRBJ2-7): EAGVAQSPRYKIIEKRQSVAFWCNPISGHATLYWYQQILGQGPKLLIQFQNNGVVDDSQLPKDRFSAERLKGVDSTLKIQPAKLEDSAVYLCASSLDPTGTSRYEQYFGPGTRLTVT.

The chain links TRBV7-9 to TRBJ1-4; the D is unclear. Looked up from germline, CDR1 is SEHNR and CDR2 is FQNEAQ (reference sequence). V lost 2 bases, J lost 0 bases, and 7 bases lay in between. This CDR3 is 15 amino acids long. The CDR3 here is CASSLSGSTNEKLFF. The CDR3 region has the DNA TGTGCCAGCAGCTTAAGTGGGTCAACTAATGAAAAACTGTTTTTT. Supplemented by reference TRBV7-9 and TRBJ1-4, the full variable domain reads DTGVSQNPRHKITKRGQNVTFRCDPISEHNRLYWYRQTLGQGPEFLTYFQNEAQLEKSRLLSDRFSAERPKGSFSTLEIQRTEQGDSAMYLCASSLSGSTNEKLFFGSGTQLSVL.

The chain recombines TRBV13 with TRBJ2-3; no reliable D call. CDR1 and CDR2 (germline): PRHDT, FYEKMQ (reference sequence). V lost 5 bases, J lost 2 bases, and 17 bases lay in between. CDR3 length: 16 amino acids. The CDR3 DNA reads TGTGCCAGCAGCCCAGGCGGTAGCAGACTCACAGATACGCAGTATTTT. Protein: CASSPGGSRLTDTQYF. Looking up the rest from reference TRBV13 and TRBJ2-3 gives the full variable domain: AAGVIQSPRHLIKEKRETATLKCYPIPRHDTVYWYQQGPGQDPQFLISFYEKMQSDKGSIPDRFSAQQFSDYHSELNMSSLELGDSALYFCASSPGGSRLTDTQYFGPGTRLTVL.

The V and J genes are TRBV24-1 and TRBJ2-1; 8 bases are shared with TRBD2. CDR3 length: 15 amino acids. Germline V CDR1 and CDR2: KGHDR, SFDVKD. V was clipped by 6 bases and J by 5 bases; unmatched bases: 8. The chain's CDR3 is CATSPREGVNNEQFF. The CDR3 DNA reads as TGTGCCACCAGTCCCCGGGAGGGTGTCAACAATGAGCAGTTCTTC.

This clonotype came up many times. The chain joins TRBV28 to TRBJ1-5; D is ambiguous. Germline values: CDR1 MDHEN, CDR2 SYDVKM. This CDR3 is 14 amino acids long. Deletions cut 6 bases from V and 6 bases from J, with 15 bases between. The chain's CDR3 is CASSETLLGQPQHF. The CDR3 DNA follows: TGTGCCAGCAGCGAGACACTGCTCGGTCAGCCCCAGCATTTT.

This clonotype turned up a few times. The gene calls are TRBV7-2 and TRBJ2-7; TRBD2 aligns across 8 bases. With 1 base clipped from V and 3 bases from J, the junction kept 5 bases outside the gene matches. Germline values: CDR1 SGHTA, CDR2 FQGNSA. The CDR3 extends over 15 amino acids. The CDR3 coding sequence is TGTGCCAGCAGCTTAGGGACTAGCCGCTTCTACGAGCAGTACTTC. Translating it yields CASSLGTSRFYEQYF.

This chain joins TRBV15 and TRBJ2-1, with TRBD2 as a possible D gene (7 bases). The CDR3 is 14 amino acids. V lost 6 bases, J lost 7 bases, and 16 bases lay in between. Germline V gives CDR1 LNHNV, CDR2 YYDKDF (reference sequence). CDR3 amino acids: CATSKGGTWNEQFF. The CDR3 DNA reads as TGTGCCACCAGTAAGGGGGGGACTTGGAATGAGCAGTTCTTC.

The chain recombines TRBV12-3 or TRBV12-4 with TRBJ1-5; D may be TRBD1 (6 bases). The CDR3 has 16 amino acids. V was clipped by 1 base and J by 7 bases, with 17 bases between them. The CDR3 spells CASSLVSQGRGQPQHF. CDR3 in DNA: TGTGCCAGCAGTTTAGTGTCACAGGGAAGAGGACAGCCCCAGCATTTT.

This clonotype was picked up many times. The DNA for the CDR3 is TGCGCCAGCAGCCGAAAAATCGGGGGTTCCAATGAGCAGTTCTTC. Translating gives CASSRKIGGSNEQFF. This rearrangement joins TRBV4-3 to TRBJ2-1; D is possibly TRBD2 (6 bases). In germline, CDR1 is LGHNA, CDR2 YSLEER. This CDR3 has 15 amino acids. V was clipped by 4 bases and J by 6 bases, with 16 bases between them.

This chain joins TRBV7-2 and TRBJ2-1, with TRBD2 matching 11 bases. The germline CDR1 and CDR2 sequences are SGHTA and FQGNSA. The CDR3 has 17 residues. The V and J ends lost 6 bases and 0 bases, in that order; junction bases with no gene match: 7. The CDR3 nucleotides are TGTGCCAGCAGGCGACTAGCGGGGTCCCCCTCCTACAATGAGCAGTTCTTC. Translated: CASRRLAGSPSYNEQFF.

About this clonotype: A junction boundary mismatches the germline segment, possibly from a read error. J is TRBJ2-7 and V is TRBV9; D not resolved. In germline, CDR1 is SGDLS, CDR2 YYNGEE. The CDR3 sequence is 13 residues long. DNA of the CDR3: TGTGCCAGCAGCGTAGACGACGGTTACGGGCAGTACTTC. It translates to CASSVDDGYGQYF.